Listed here is a single T cell receptor beta chain. Assay: immunoSEQ multiplex PCR; the TCRdb copy retains only in-frame clones and omits some. The sample lists 650,000 to 800,000 clones; 80% to 90% were seen once. The data were taken from a study of blood T cell repertoires in COVID-19. The wider study: PBMCs, B-cell-depleted T cells, or T cells provided the cDNA or gDNA that made up the material.

Per the germline V gene, CDR1 is SGHDT and CDR2 is YYEEEE. This CDR3 contains 15 residues. Trimming removed 4 bases from V and 3 bases from J, with 16 bases in between. The source is a woman aged 18-29 years with acute or convalescent COVID-19. V and J are TRBV5-6 and TRBJ1-1; D perhaps matches TRBD1 (6 bases). The sequencing sample was made of peripheral blood. CDR3 in amino acids: CASSERPTGYTEAFF. CDR3 in DNA: TGTGCCAGCAGCGAACGTCCCACAGGGTACACTGAAGCTTTCTTT.